The clone carrying this T cell receptor (beta chain) was seen repeatedly, ten times or more. The antigen is unknown. This entry belongs to a study of T cell repertoires in cytomegalovirus infection. The overall study: CMV infection together with matching HLA type was indicated by public TCR beta signatures.

TCRdb re-called the reads with MiXCR, one entry per CDR3 protein. Of 630,000 or so distinct CDR3 sequences listed, 20% to 25% are singletons. Per the germline V gene, CDR1 is DFQATT and CDR2 is SNEGSKA (reference sequence). This CDR3 has 14 amino acids. J lost 1 base, V lost 4 bases, and 5 bases had no gene match. Study-level results: Carriage of CMV together with the relevant HLA was identifiable through cumulative public TCR beta family frequency. CMV-specific TCR beta clonotypes restricted by HLA-C were the ones dominating the ex vivo response.

The sequence was obtained from a human donor in good health (CMV status not recorded). Some clones in this sample may be carry-over from other donors' samples. The genes are TRBV20-1 and TRBJ2-5; 8 bases fit TRBD2. The specimen was CD8+ T cells from PBMCs. CDR3 region: CSAKRRGAQETQYF. Written as DNA, the CDR3 is TGCAGTGCTAAAAGGCGGGGGGCCCAAGAGACCCAGTACTTC.